Sequencing of this T cell receptor (beta chain) was carried out in a study of blood T cell repertoires in COVID-19. Study-level background: Italy, Spain and the United States were the sources of the convalescent and acute COVID-19 samples.

In the authors' workflow: Estimated nucleated cell counts came from reference gene primer amplification. TCRdb's copy holds only in-frame clones and misses some; the assay was immunoSEQ multiplex PCR. V, J and clone size are taken as reported in that table, and D and trimming were inferred from the DNA itself. The sample yields hundreds of thousands of clones, around 90% seen once. Participants, 18 to 89 years old, spanned about two dozen US areas. Two negative PCRs, clearance, or symptom resolution characterized the recovered Cohort 3 donors. This CDR3 contains 15 residues. Germline-derived CDR1 and CDR2 are SGHRS and YFSETQ. Trimming stripped 6 bases from V and 1 base from J, with 16 bases between.

This TCR came from a woman in her 30s who had recovered from COVID-19. The sequencing input was PBMCs or T cells enriched from blood (not recorded which). J is TRBJ2-5 and V is TRBV5-1; D unresolved. The chain's CDR3 is CASTQVPQAQETQYF. Here the CDR3 DNA reads TGCGCCAGCACCCAGGTCCCCCAGGCCCAAGAGACCCAGTACTTC.